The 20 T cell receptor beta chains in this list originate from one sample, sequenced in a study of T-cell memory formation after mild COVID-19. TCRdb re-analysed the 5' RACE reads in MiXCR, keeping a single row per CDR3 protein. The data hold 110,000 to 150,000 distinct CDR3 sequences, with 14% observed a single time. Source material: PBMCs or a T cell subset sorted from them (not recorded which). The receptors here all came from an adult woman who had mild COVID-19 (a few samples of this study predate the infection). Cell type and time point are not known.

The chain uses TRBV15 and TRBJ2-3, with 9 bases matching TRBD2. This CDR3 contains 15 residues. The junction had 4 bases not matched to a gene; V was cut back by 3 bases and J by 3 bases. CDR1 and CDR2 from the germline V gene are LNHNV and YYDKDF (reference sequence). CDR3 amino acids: CATSSFAGGTDTQYF. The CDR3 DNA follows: TGTGCCACCAGCAGCTTTGCGGGAGGGACAGATACGCAGTATTTT.

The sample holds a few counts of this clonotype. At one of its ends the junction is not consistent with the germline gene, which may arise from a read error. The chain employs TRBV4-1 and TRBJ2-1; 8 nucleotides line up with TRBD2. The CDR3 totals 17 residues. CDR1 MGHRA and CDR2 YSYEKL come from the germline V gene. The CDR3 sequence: CPSSQENELAEDNEQFF. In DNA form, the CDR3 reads TGCCCCAGCAGCCAAGAAAATGAACTAGCGGAGGACAATGAGCAGTTCTTC.

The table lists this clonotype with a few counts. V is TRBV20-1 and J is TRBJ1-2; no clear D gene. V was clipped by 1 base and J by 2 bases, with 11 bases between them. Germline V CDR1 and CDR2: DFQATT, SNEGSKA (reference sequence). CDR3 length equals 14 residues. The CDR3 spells CSARGGGMNYGYTF. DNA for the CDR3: TGCAGTGCTAGAGGTGGAGGGATGAACTATGGCTACACCTTC.

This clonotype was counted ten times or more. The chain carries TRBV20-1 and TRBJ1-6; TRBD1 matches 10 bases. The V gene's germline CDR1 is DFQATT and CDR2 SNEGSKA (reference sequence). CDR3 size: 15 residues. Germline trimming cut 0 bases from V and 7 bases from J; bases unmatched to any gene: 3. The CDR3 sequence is CSARDKGQGNSPLHF. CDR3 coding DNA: TGCAGTGCTAGAGATAAGGGACAGGGGAATTCACCCCTCCACTTT.

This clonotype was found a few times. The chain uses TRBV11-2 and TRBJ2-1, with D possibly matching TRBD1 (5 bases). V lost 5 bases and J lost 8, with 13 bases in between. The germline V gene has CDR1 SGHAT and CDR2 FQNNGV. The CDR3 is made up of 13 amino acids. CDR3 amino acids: CASSRQGWDEQFF. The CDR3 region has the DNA TGTGCCAGCAGCCGTCAGGGTTGGGATGAGCAGTTCTTC.

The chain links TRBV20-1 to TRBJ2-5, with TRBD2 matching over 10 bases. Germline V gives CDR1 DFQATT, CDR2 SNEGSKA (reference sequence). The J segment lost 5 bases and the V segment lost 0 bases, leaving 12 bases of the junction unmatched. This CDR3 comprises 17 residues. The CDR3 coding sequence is TGCAGTGCTAGAGACCGGGGTCTAGCGGGAGCGGACGAGACCCAGTACTTC. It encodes CSARDRGLAGADETQYF.

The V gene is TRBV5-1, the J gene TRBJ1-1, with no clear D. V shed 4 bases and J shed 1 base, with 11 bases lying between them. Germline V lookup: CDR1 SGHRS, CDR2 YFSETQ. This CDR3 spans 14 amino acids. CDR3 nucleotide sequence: TGCGCCAGCAGCGGGCCCCGGCCGAACACTGAAGCTTTCTTT. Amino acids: CASSGPRPNTEAFF.

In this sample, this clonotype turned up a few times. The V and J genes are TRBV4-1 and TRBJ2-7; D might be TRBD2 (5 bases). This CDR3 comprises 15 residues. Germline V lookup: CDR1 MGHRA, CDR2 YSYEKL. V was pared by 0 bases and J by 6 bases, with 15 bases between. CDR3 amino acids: CASSQDLRGFGEQYF. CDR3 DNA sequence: TGCGCCAGCAGCCAAGATCTTAGAGGGTTCGGCGAGCAGTACTTC.

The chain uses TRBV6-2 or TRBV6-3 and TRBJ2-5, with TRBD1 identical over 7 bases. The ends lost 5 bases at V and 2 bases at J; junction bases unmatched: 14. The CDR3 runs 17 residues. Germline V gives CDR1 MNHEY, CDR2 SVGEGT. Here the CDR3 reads CASSLPPLDRRQETQYF. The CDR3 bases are TGTGCCAGCAGTCTCCCTCCATTGGACAGGAGACAAGAGACCCAGTACTTC.

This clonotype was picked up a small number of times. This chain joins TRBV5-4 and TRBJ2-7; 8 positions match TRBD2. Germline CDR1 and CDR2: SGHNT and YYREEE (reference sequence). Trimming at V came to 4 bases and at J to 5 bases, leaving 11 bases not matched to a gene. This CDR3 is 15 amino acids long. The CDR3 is CASSPHSGVPHEQYF. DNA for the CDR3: TGTGCCAGCAGCCCCCATAGCGGGGTCCCCCACGAGCAGTACTTC. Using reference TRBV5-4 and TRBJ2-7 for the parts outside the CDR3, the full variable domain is ETGVTQSPTHLIKTRGQQVTLRCSSQSGHNTVSWYQQALGQGPQFIFQYYREEENGRGNFPPRFSGLQFPNYSSELNVNALELDDSALYLCASSPHSGVPHEQYFGPGTRLTVT.

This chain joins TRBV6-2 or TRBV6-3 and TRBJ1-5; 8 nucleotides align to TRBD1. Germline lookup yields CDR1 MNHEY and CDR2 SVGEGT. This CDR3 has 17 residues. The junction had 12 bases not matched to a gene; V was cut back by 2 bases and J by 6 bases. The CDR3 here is CASSYQPRTGWFQPQHF. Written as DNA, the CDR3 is TGTGCCAGCAGTTACCAACCGAGGACAGGGTGGTTTCAGCCCCAGCATTTT.

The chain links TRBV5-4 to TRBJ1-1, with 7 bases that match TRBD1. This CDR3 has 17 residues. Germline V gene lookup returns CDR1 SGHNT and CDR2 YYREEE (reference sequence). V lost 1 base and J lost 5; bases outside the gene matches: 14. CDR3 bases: TGTGCCAGCAGCTTGCGCACCCCAGGGGGGCTACCGACTGAAGCTTTCTTT. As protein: CASSLRTPGGLPTEAFF. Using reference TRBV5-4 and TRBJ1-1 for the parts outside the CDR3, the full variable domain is ETGVTQSPTHLIKTRGQQVTLRCSSQSGHNTVSWYQQALGQGPQFIFQYYREEENGRGNFPPRFSGLQFPNYSSELNVNALELDDSALYLCASSLRTPGGLPTEAFFGQGTRLTVV.

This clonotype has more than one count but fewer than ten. CDR3 protein: CASSYRASGPTEAFF. The DNA for the CDR3 is TGTGCCAGCAGTTACCGGGCCAGTGGTCCCACTGAAGCTTTCTTT. The V gene is TRBV6-5, the J gene TRBJ1-1; no definite D call. Trimming pared 2 bases from V and 4 bases from J, leaving 14 bases between. CDR1 MNHEY and CDR2 SVGAGI come from the germline V gene. This CDR3 is 15 amino acids long.

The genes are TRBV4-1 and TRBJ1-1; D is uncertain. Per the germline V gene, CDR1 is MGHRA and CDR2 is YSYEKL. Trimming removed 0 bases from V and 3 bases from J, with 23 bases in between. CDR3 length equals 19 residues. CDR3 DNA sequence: TGCGCCAGCAGCCAAGACATTGGCGGGCAGGTTAGGGTGGACACTGAAGCTTTCTTT. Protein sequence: CASSQDIGGQVRVDTEAFF.

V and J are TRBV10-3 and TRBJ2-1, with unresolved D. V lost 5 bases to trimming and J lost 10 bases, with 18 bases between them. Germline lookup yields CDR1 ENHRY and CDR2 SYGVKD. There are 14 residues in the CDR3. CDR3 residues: CAISPDWGTEEQFF. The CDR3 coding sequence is TGTGCCATCAGTCCCGACTGGGGAACTGAGGAGCAGTTCTTC.

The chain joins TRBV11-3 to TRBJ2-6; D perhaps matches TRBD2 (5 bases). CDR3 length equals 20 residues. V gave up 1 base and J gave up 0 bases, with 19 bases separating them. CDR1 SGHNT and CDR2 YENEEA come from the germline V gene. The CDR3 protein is CASSLGEHRTVSSGANVLTF. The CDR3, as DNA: TGTGCCAGCAGCTTAGGGGAGCACCGGACTGTTAGCTCTGGGGCCAACGTCCTGACTTTC.

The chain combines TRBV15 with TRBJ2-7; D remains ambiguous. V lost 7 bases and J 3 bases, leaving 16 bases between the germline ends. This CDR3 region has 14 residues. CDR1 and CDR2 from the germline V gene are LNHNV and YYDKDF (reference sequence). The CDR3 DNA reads TGTGCCACCATCGCAAGGTATGCCGACTACGAGCAGTACTTC. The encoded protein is CATIARYADYEQYF.

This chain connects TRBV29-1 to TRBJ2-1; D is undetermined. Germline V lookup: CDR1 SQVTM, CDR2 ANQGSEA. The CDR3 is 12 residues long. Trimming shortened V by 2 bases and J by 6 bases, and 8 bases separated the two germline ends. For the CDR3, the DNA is TGCAGCGTTGAACTACAATTCAATGAGCAGTTCTTC. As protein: CSVELQFNEQFF.

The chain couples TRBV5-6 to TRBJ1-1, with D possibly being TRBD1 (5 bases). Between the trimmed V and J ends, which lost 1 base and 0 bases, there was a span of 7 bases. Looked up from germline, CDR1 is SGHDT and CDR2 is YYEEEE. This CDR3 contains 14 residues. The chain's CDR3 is CASSLWGMNTEAFF. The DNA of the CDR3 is TGTGCCAGCAGCTTGTGGGGGATGAACACTGAAGCTTTCTTT.

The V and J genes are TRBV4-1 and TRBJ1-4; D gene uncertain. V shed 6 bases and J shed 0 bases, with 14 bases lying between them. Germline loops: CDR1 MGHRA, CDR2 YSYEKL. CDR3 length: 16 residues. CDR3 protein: CASSQYIGATNEKLFF. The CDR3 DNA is TGCGCCAGCAGTCAATACATAGGAGCAACTAATGAAAAACTGTTTTTT.